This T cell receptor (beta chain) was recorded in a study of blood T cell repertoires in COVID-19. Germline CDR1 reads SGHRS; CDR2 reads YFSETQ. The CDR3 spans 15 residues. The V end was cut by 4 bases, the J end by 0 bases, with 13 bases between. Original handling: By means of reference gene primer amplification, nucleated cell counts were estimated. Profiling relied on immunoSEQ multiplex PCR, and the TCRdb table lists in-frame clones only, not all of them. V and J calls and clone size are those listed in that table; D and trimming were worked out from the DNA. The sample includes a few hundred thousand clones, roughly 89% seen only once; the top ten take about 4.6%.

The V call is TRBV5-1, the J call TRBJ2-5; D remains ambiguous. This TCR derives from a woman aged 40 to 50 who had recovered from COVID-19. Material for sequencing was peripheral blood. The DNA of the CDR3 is TGCGCCAGCAGCCCGGCCCCCAGCGACCAAGAGACCCAGTACTTC. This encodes CASSPAPSDQETQYF.